These 2 T cell receptor beta chains share one sample of origin, sequenced in a study of lymphopenia after photon versus proton radiotherapy. The repertoire was sequenced with immunoSEQ multiplex PCR; TCRdb's copy has only in-frame clones and lacks some. Of some 20,000 clones in the sample, around nine tenths were seen once. This material consisted of peripheral blood, taken from a patient treated with proton-based radiotherapy. These receptors were obtained from a man at least 80 years old with esophageal cancer.

The V gene is TRBV27, the J gene TRBJ2-7; D is possibly TRBD1 or TRBD2 (5 bases each). V was pared by 6 bases and J by 3 bases, with 21 bases between. The CDR3 contains 16 residues. CDR1 and CDR2 (germline): MNHEY, SMNVEV (reference sequence). The CDR3 protein is CASRPELARGVYEQYF. The CDR3 DNA is TGTGCCAGCAGGCCCGAATTAGCGAGAGGGGTCTACGAGCAGTACTTC.

V is TRBV6-6 and J is TRBJ2-1, with TRBD2 as a possible D gene (7 bases). Trimming stripped 5 bases from V and 7 bases from J, with 15 bases between. Germline CDR1 reads MNHNY; CDR2 reads SVGAGI (reference sequence). The CDR3 contains 14 residues. This CDR3 reads CASSPWGGGNEQFF. The CDR3 DNA reads TGTGCCAGCAGTCCGTGGGGAGGGGGAAATGAGCAGTTCTTC.